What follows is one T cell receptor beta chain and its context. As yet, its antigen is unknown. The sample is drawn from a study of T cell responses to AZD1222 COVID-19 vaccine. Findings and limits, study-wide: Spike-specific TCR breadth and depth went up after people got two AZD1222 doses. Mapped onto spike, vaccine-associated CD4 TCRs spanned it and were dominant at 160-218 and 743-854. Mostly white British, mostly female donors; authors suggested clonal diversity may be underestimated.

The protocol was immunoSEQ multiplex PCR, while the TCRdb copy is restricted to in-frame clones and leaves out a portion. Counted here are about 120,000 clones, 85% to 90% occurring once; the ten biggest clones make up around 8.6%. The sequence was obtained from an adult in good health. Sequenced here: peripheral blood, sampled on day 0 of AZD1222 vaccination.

The CDR3 spells CASSPPIGLDYGYTF. CDR3 DNA: TGTGCCAGCTCACCACCAATTGGGTTGGACTATGGCTACACCTTC. The rearrangement joins TRBV18 to TRBJ1-2, with no clear D. This CDR3 region has 15 residues. V dropped 0 bases and J dropped 3 bases, with 11 bases sitting between them. Germline loops: CDR1 KGHSH, CDR2 LQKENI.